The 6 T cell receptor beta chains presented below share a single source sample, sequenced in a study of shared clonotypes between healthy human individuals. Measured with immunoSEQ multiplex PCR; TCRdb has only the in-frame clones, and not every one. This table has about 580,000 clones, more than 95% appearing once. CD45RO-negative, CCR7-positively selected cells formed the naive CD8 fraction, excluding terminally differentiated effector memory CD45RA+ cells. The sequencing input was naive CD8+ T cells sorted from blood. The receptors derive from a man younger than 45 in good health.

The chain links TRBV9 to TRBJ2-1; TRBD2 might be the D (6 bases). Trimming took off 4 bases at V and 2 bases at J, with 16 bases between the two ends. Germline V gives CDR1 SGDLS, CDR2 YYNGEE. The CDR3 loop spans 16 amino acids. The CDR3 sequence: CASSPSGLAPYNEQFF. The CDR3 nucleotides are TGTGCCAGCAGCCCGAGCGGGCTAGCGCCCTACAATGAGCAGTTCTTC.

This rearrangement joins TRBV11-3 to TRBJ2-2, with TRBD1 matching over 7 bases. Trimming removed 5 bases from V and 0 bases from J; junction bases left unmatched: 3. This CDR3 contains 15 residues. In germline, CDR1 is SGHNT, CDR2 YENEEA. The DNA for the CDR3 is TGTGCCAGCAGCCAAGGGGGCGCGAACACCGGGGAGCTGTTTTTT. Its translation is CASSQGGANTGELFF. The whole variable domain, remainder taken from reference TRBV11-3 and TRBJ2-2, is EAGVVQSPRYKIIEKKQPVAFWCNPISGHNTLYWYLQNLGQGPELLIRYENEEAVDDSQLPKDRFSAERLKGVDSTLKIQPAELGDSAVYLCASSQGGANTGELFFGEGSRLTVL.

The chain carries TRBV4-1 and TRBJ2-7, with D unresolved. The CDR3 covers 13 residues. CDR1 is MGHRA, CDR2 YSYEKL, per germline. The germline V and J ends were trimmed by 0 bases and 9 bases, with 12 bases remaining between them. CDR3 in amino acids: CASSQDQVTAQYF. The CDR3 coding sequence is TGCGCCAGCAGCCAAGATCAAGTCACGGCGCAGTACTTC.

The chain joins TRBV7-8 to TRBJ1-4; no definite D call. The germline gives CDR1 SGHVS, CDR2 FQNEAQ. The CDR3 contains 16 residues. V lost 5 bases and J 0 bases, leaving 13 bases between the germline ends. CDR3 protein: CASSPVRAPTNEKLFF. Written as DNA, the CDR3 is TGTGCCAGCAGCCCAGTAAGGGCTCCAACTAATGAAAAACTGTTTTTT. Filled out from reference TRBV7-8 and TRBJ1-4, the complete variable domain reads GAGVSQSPRYKVAKRGQDVALRCDPISGHVSLFWYQQALGQGPEFLTYFQNEAQLDKSGLPSDRFFAERPEGSVSTLKIQRTQQEDSAVYLCASSPVRAPTNEKLFFGSGTQLSVL.

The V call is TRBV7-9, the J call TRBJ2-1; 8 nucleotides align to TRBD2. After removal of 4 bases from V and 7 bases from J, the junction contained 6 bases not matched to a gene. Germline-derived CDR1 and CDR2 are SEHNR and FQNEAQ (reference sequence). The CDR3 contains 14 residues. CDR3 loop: CASSSPGGKNEQFF. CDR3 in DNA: TGTGCCAGCAGCTCCCCGGGAGGGAAGAATGAGCAGTTCTTC.

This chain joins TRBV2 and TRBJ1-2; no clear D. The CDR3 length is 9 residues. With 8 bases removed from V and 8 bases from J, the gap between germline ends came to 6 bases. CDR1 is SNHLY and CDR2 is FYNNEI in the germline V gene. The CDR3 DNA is TGTGCCAGCGGGGTCGGCTACACCTTC. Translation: CASGVGYTF.